Below are 18 T cell receptor beta chains sequenced from a single sample in a study of beta chain features in type 1 diabetes (dated by TCRdb to the late 2010s). What the study reported, not specific to this receptor: In all four CD4+ subsets, TCRB CDR3 length was moderately but significantly shorter in type 1 diabetes patients.

The library was built by means of the immunoSEQ multiplex PCR assay. The High Capacity cDNA Reverse Transcription Kit was used to reverse transcribe all of the isolated RNA, meaning that expressed TCRB transcripts were what got sequenced. TCRdb retrieved this table from immuneACCESS and kept in-frame rearrangements only. Not all clones are present; in checked studies, unresolved V genes account for under half, and no reason is known for the remainder. This sample is represented by 500,000 to 650,000 clones; around 12% of them were singletons. Around 0.12% of the sample belongs to the ten largest clones. These receptors have no known antigen. The source material was naive CD4+ T cells from blood. Sample cell subset or site, as interpreted from the label and publication: true naive CD4+ T cells. The receptors here all came from a man under 40 with type 1 diabetes.

The chain carries TRBV5-6 and TRBJ2-7; D might be TRBD1 or TRBD2, each matching 6 bases. Trimming stripped 6 bases from V and 6 bases from J, with 19 bases between. This CDR3 has 14 residues. The germline CDR1 and CDR2 sequences are SGHDT and YYEEEE. The CDR3 bases are TGTGCCAGCATCCCGAGAGGGGGGAAAAGCGAGCAGTACTTC. It encodes CASIPRGGKSEQYF.

This clone was seen more than once but under ten times. The chain recombines TRBV19 with TRBJ2-1; the match to TRBD2 covers 12 bases. CDR3 length: 17 residues. Unmatched junction bases numbered 9, after V lost 5 bases and J lost 4 bases. Germline CDR1 reads LNHDA; CDR2 reads SQIVND (reference sequence). CDR3 in amino acids: CASSLRTSGGLYNEQFF. CDR3 DNA: TGTGCCAGTAGTCTACGCACTAGCGGGGGGCTATACAATGAGCAGTTCTTC.

This clone was recorded a few times. The gene calls are TRBV25-1 and TRBJ1-4; 7 nucleotides match TRBD1. The junction had 9 bases not matched to a gene; V was cut back by 3 bases and J by 8 bases. Germline lookup yields CDR1 MGHDK and CDR2 SYGVNS. This CDR3 comprises 15 residues. CDR3 sequence reads: CASSDPTGPVEKLFF. CDR3 DNA sequence: TGTGCCAGCAGTGATCCGACAGGGCCCGTAGAAAAACTGTTTTTT.

This clone was counted only a few times. The genes are TRBV10-3 and TRBJ2-5, with D unclear. Germline V gene sequence: CDR1 ENHRY, CDR2 SYGVKD. The CDR3 is 14 amino acids. The V and J ends lost 8 bases and 0 bases respectively, with 13 bases between them. The CDR3 DNA reads as TGTGCCATCGGTGCATCGGGCTACCAAGAGACCCAGTACTTC. Translation gives CAIGASGYQETQYF.

In its sample, this clone was seen a few times. The rearrangement links TRBV7-9 to TRBJ2-3, with D maybe TRBD2 (6 bases). Trimming left V 3 bases short and J 2 bases short, with 15 bases between. Germline V gives CDR1 SEHNR, CDR2 FQNEAQ (reference sequence). There are 16 residues in the CDR3. This CDR3 reads CASSFVLASATDTQYF. For the CDR3, the DNA is TGTGCCAGCAGCTTTGTGCTAGCGAGTGCCACAGATACGCAGTATTTT. Variable domain in full (rest from reference TRBV7-9 and TRBJ2-3): DTGVSQNPRHKITKRGQNVTFRCDPISEHNRLYWYRQTLGQGPEFLTYFQNEAQLEKSRLLSDRFSAERPKGSFSTLEIQRTEQGDSAMYLCASSFVLASATDTQYFGPGTRLTVL.

This clone has more than one count but fewer than ten. The chain has TRBV19 and TRBJ2-1, with TRBD1 as a possible D gene (5 bases). V was trimmed by 5 bases and J by 6 bases, leaving 14 bases between them. The CDR3 totals 14 residues. From germline, CDR1 is LNHDA and CDR2 SQIVND (reference sequence). The CDR3: CASSPPGSGNEQFF. For the CDR3, the DNA is TGTGCCAGTAGTCCTCCAGGGTCAGGCAATGAGCAGTTCTTC.

This clone was seen a handful of times. The gene calls are TRBV28 and TRBJ2-5; TRBD1 aligns across 7 bases. CDR1 is MDHEN and CDR2 is SYDVKM in the germline V gene. This CDR3 has 14 amino acids. J gave up 7 bases and V 4 bases, and 9 bases lay outside the gene matches. The CDR3 nucleotides read TGTGCCAGCAGTTCCAGGACAGGCCTAGGGACCCAGTACTTC. This gives the protein CASSSRTGLGTQYF.

This clone was counted a few times. The chain couples TRBV14 to TRBJ2-2, with D possibly called TRBD1 or TRBD2 (6 bases each). Trimming took off 2 bases at V and 4 bases at J, with 11 bases between the two ends. Germline CDR1 SGHDN, CDR2 FVKESK. The CDR3 has 15 amino acids. The CDR3: CASSQRRGATGELFF. The DNA for the CDR3 is TGTGCCAGCAGCCAACGTAGGGGGGCCACCGGGGAGCTGTTTTTT. Based on the CDR3 plus reference TRBV14 and TRBJ2-2, the full variable domain is EAGVTQFPSHSVIEKGQTVTLRCDPISGHDNLYWYRRVMGKEIKFLLHFVKESKQDESGMPNNRFLAERTGGTYSTLKVQPAELEDSGVYFCASSQRRGATGELFFGEGSRLTVL.

The V call is TRBV7-9, the J call TRBJ2-1, with 10 bases aligning to TRBD2. CDR1 and CDR2 (germline): SEHNR, FQNEAQ (reference sequence). This CDR3 has 15 residues. J was trimmed by 8 bases and V by 3 bases; bases with no gene match: 7. CDR3 nucleotide sequence: TGTGCCAGCAGCTTGTTGGCTAGCGGGGGATATGAGCAGTTCTTC. This sequence encodes CASSLLASGGYEQFF.

Concerning this clone: The same CDR3 arises from other DNA sequences in this sample as well. The chain carries TRBV7-2 and TRBJ2-7; D not resolved. This CDR3 region has 12 residues. Germline V gene sequence: CDR1 SGHTA, CDR2 FQGNSA. The V end was cut by 5 bases, the J end by 2 bases, with 7 bases between. The CDR3 loop is CASSPSPYEQYF. CDR3 DNA: TGTGCCAGCAGCCCGAGTCCCTACGAGCAGTACTTC.

The chain joins TRBV19 to TRBJ1-1; D is perhaps TRBD1 (6 bases). V shed 9 bases and J shed 3 bases, with 14 bases lying between them. Germline V gives CDR1 LNHDA, CDR2 SQIVND (reference sequence). CDR3 length: 13 residues. The CDR3 sequence is CASRTVDHTEAFF. DNA of the CDR3: TGTGCCAGCAGGACAGTAGATCACACTGAAGCTTTCTTT.

As DNA, the CDR3 is TGTGCCAGCAGCCTTAGGGGGGCTGCTGGCTACACCTTC. It encodes CASSLRGAAGYTF. The V call is TRBV6-5, the J call TRBJ1-2; possible D gene TRBD1, 6 bases. This CDR3 comprises 13 residues. Germline assignment: CDR1 MNHEY and CDR2 SVGAGI. Trimming left V 6 bases short and J 7 bases short, with 15 bases between.

The chain links TRBV14 to TRBJ1-2; no firm D call. The CDR3 loop spans 13 amino acids. V lost 1 base, J lost 4 bases, and 7 bases lay in between. The germline V gene encodes CDR1 SGHDN and CDR2 FVKESK. CDR3 residues: CASSQARSYGYTF. The CDR3 DNA is TGTGCCAGCAGCCAAGCCAGGTCCTATGGCTACACCTTC. The full variable domain, its missing parts supplied by reference TRBV14 and TRBJ1-2, is EAGVTQFPSHSVIEKGQTVTLRCDPISGHDNLYWYRRVMGKEIKFLLHFVKESKQDESGMPNNRFLAERTGGTYSTLKVQPAELEDSGVYFCASSQARSYGYTFGSGTRLTVV.

V gene TRBV6-6 combines with J gene TRBJ1-4; D is unclear. There are 11 residues in the CDR3. The germline CDR1 and CDR2 sequences are MNHNY and SVGAGI (reference sequence). The germline V and J ends were trimmed by 8 bases and 7 bases, with 8 bases remaining between them. The CDR3 DNA reads TGTGCCAGCCGAGGACTTGAAAAACTGTTTTTT. Translation gives CASRGLEKLFF.

The chain carries TRBV2 and TRBJ1-5; D remains unclear. V was clipped by 3 bases and J by 5 bases, with 11 bases between them. Germline-derived CDR1 and CDR2 are SNHLY and FYNNEI. The CDR3 sequence is 14 residues long. The CDR3 loop reads CASSDLDEDQPQHF. As DNA, the CDR3 is TGTGCCAGCAGTGATTTGGATGAGGATCAGCCCCAGCATTTT.

In its sample, this clone was seen a few times. The chain uses TRBV27 and TRBJ2-1; 7 nucleotides line up with TRBD2. J lost 0 bases, V lost 5 bases, and 4 bases had no gene match. Germline V gene data show CDR1 as MNHEY and CDR2 as SMNVEV (reference sequence). This CDR3 is 15 amino acids long. CDR3 DNA sequence: TGTGCCAGCAGTCCGGAGCGGGACTCCTACAATGAGCAGTTCTTC. The encoded protein is CASSPERDSYNEQFF.

This clone was detected many times. The rearrangement links TRBV14 to TRBJ2-7; D is ambiguous. This CDR3 spans 15 amino acids. Deletions cut 0 bases from V and 5 bases from J, with 14 bases between. Germline V gene lookup returns CDR1 SGHDN and CDR2 FVKESK. CDR3 in amino acids: CASSQESGPVDEQYF. The CDR3 DNA is TGTGCCAGCAGCCAAGAGTCAGGACCTGTGGACGAGCAGTACTTC.

In this sample, this clone turned up a few times. The chain links TRBV7-9 to TRBJ2-7; weak D call: TRBD1 (6 bases). The CDR3 has 12 residues. Germline CDR1 and CDR2: SEHNR and FQNEAQ (reference sequence). V was pared by 3 bases and J by 6 bases, with 9 bases between. The CDR3 region is CASSFLGGEQYF. CDR3 coding DNA: TGTGCCAGCAGCTTTTTAGGGGGCGAGCAGTACTTC.